This is a list of T cell receptor beta chains from one sample in a study of CD8 T cells in Susac syndrome. From the immunoSEQ multiplex PCR reads, TCRdb called clonotypes with MiXCR, one entry per CDR3 protein. The sample has about 140,000 distinct CDR3 sequences; roughly 94% are singletons. The source material was CD4+ T cells from PBMCs. The receptor source for this set is a human donor with Susac syndrome. Each CDR3 is given without its conserved first and last residue. D genes are given only for firm matches. Clone sizes are given selectively: once, few, many, or a class where the clone is expanded.

V gene	clone size	J gene	D gene	CDR3 protein
TRBV30	NA	TRBJ2-6	NA	AWSGRGVSGANVLT
TRBV30	NA	TRBJ1-3	NA	AWNRRGLGTGNTIY
TRBV3-1	NA	TRBJ1-1	NA	ASSQVAGSKTEAF
TRBV20-1	NA	TRBJ1-2	TRBD1	SAIDRERNGYT
TRBV13	NA	TRBJ1-2	TRBD1	ASSFHRDSLYGYT
TRBV27	NA	TRBJ2-5	NA	ASSLTLSR
TRBV4-2	NA	TRBJ2-1	NA	ASSWKFGGTYNEQF
TRBV6-5	NA	TRBJ1-6	NA	ASSYFGGYNSPLH
TRBV7-3	NA	TRBJ2-5	TRBD2	ASSPHGLAGGETQY
TRBV20-1	once	TRBJ2-1	NA	SARDAGRNNEQF
TRBV7-8	NA	TRBJ2-7	NA	ASSPTRRTYEQY
TRBV20-1	NA	TRBJ2-7	NA	SVPGLATYEQY
TRBV10-3	NA	TRBJ1-5	TRBD1	AISDQGTGGNQPQH
TRBV30	NA	TRBJ2-5	NA	AWSSEETQY
TRBV12-3/TRBV12-4	NA	TRBJ1-5	TRBD1	ASSPQGGKSNQPQH
TRBV6-1	NA	TRBJ2-7	NA	ASSDPLPYEQY
TRBV7-2	NA	TRBJ1-2	NA	ASSLGPRVRLVLYT
TRBV18	NA	TRBJ1-1	TRBD1	ASSPGQGAAEAF
TRBV9	once	TRBJ1-2	NA	ASSASGAGAYGYT
TRBV9	NA	TRBJ2-5	NA	ASSAAARETQY
TRBV23-1	NA	TRBJ2-5	TRBD2	ASKLNLRGRVQETQY
TRBV3-1	NA	TRBJ1-4	NA	ASSQEGLGNEKLF
TRBV20-1	few	TRBJ2-5	TRBD1	SARTGQETQY
TRBV29-1	once	TRBJ1-2	NA	SVEFQGHGYT
TRBV20-1	NA	TRBJ1-2	NA	SARVANYGYT
TRBV20-1	once	TRBJ1-1	NA	SARGGRNTEAF
TRBV5-1	NA	TRBJ2-5	TRBD1	ASSSGTQGASETQY
TRBV6-5	NA	TRBJ1-2	NA	ASTQGGVYGYT
TRBV5-1	NA	TRBJ2-5	NA	ASSLGDHQETQY
TRBV2	few	TRBJ2-1	NA	ASSSGTYNEQF
TRBV27	NA	TRBJ1-1	NA	ASSLLTGINTEAF
TRBV9	NA	TRBJ2-3	TRBD2	ASSVVLAGGTDTQY
TRBV29-1	NA	TRBJ1-4	NA	SVGSQVKEKLF
TRBV20-1	NA	TRBJ2-3	NA	SARRGATSTDTQY
TRBV20-1	NA	TRBJ2-7	TRBD2	SASSGLADSPYEQY
TRBV5-6	NA	TRBJ1-2	NA	ASSLRRTDYGYT
TRBV20-1	NA	TRBJ2-3	NA	SGAPEVDSTDTQY
TRBV9	NA	TRBJ2-7	NA	ASSVATRPDEQY
TRBV4-1	NA	TRBJ2-2	TRBD2	ASSQGLAGLNTGELF
TRBV30	NA	TRBJ2-7	NA	AWSGSDRLKQY
TRBV9	NA	TRBJ1-2	NA	ASSPAGTTHGYT
TRBV29-1	NA	TRBJ1-2	TRBD1	SVGTGTAYGYT
TRBV4-1	NA	TRBJ2-1	TRBD2	ASSQEGLDNNEQF
TRBV18	NA	TRBJ2-2	NA	ASSPLSTVTGELF
TRBV7-8	NA	TRBJ1-6	NA	ASSLEGSSTSPLH
TRBV20-1	NA	TRBJ2-6	NA	SARDRAVSGANVLT
TRBV20-1	NA	TRBJ2-7	NA	SASSGLVGDYEQY
TRBV13	NA	TRBJ2-5	TRBD2	ASSPPPAGGSQETQY
TRBV5-1	NA	TRBJ2-7	TRBD1	ASSIGTAYEQY